The 7 T cell receptor beta chains listed next were all sequenced from one sample in a study of shared T cell receptors in the human thymus. Profiling relied on immunoSEQ multiplex PCR, and the TCRdb table lists in-frame clones only, not all of them. The table shows about 610,000 clones, with over 75% occurring only once. These data are also associated with another study on human thymus T cells.

The sample consisted of thymocytes. The receptors stem from a boy in the first two years of life with a congenital heart defect.

The chain employs TRBV5-8 and TRBJ2-7; the D gene is possibly TRBD1 (6 bases). The V gene lost 7 bases and the J gene lost 0 bases, with 8 bases spanning the gap. Germline CDR1 is SGHTS and CDR2 is YDEGEE. This CDR3 contains 12 residues. The CDR3 here is CASRDISYEQYF. The CDR3 DNA reads as TGTGCCAGCCGGGACATCTCCTACGAGCAGTACTTC.

This sequence joins TRBV6-5 and TRBJ2-7; D might be TRBD1 (6 bases). This CDR3 is built from 14 residues. Trimming stripped 5 bases from V and 4 bases from J, with 15 bases between. Germline V lookup: CDR1 MNHEY, CDR2 SVGAGI. The CDR3 loop is CASSSRDTTYEQYF. DNA of the CDR3: TGTGCCAGCAGTAGCCGGGACACCACTTACGAGCAGTACTTC.

The chain employs TRBV9 and TRBJ2-3; the D gene is possibly TRBD1 (6 bases). The germline V gene has CDR1 SGDLS and CDR2 YYNGEE. Between the trimmed V and J ends, which lost 0 bases and 6 bases, there was a span of 14 bases. This CDR3 spans 15 amino acids. The CDR3 nucleotides read TGTGCCAGCAGCGTAGCGGGACAAGGCCCCGATACGCAGTATTTT. This translates into CASSVAGQGPDTQYF. Full variable domain (remainder filled in from reference TRBV9 and TRBJ2-3): DSGVTQTPKHLITATGQRVTLRCSPRSGDLSVYWYQQSLDQGLQFLIQYYNGEERAKGNILERFSAQQFPDLHSELNLSSLELGDSALYFCASSVAGQGPDTQYFGPGTRLTVL.

V usage is TRBV27 and J usage is TRBJ2-7, with 8 nucleotides matching TRBD2. The V segment lost 6 bases and the J segment 0 bases; nucleotides outside the gene matches: 7. The CDR3 consists of 15 residues. Per germline, CDR1 MNHEY and CDR2 SMNVEV (reference sequence). The CDR3 sequence is CASSAGTRSSYEQYF. DNA of the CDR3: TGTGCCAGCAGCGCCGGGACTAGAAGCTCCTACGAGCAGTACTTC.

V and J are TRBV9 and TRBJ2-1, with a weak D call TRBD2 (5 bases). V was trimmed by 2 bases and J by 4 bases, leaving 16 bases between them. The germline gives CDR1 SGDLS, CDR2 YYNGEE. The CDR3 covers 16 residues. CDR3 bases: TGTGCCAGCAGCGTCCCCTCTAGCATGGGGTACAATGAGCAGTTCTTC. It specifies CASSVPSSMGYNEQFF.

V and J are TRBV11-2 and TRBJ2-1; tentatively, D is TRBD2 (6 bases). The germline V gene has CDR1 SGHAT and CDR2 FQNNGV. The CDR3 totals 11 residues. Deletions cut 7 bases from V and 11 bases from J, with 12 bases between. CDR3 coding DNA: TGTGCCAGCACAACCGGGACTCAGCAGTTCTTC. Its protein product is CASTTGTQQFF. Filled out from reference TRBV11-2 and TRBJ2-1, the complete variable domain reads EAGVAQSPRYKIIEKRQSVAFWCNPISGHATLYWYQQILGQGPKLLIQFQNNGVVDDSQLPKDRFSAERLKGVDSTLKIQPAKLEDSAVYLCASTTGTQQFFGPGTRLTVL.

In DNA, the CDR3 is TGTGCCAGCAGTTCCCATCGAGCCATTCAGCCCCAGCATTTT. Amino acids: CASSSHRAIQPQHF. The chain recombines TRBV7-6 with TRBJ1-5; D ambiguous. CDR1 and CDR2 (germline): SGHVS, FNYEAQ. Trimming removed 6 bases from V and 6 bases from J, with 15 bases in between. There are 14 residues in the CDR3.